Shown below are 22 T cell receptor beta chains from a single sample sequenced in a study of blood T cell repertoires in COVID-19. The repertoire was sequenced with immunoSEQ multiplex PCR; TCRdb's copy has only in-frame clones and lacks some. The sample yields under 200,000 clones, over 75% seen once. Sequenced input: PBMCs or T cells enriched from blood (not recorded which). All receptors derive from a man aged 50 to 60 who had recovered from COVID-19.

The gene calls are TRBV19 and TRBJ1-4; D call uncertain. Deletions cut 9 bases from V and 2 bases from J, with 10 bases between. The CDR3 totals 13 residues. Germline-derived CDR1 and CDR2 are LNHDA and SQIVND (reference sequence). For the CDR3, the DNA is TGTGCCAGCACGAGGGCCACTAATGAAAAACTGTTTTTT. Its translation: CASTRATNEKLFF. Full variable domain (missing parts from reference TRBV19 and TRBJ1-4): DGGITQSPKYLFRKEGQNVTLSCEQNLNHDAMYWYRQDPGQGLRLIYYSQIVNDFQKGDIAEGYSVSREKKESFPLTVTSAQKNPTAFYLCASTRATNEKLFFGSGTQLSVL.

The J gene is TRBJ2-3, the V gene TRBV2; the match to TRBD2 covers 11 bases. The CDR3 has 13 residues. The ends lost 8 bases at V and 6 bases at J; junction bases unmatched: 4. The germline CDR1 and CDR2 sequences are SNHLY and FYNNEI. The CDR3 sequence: CASGTSGGDTQYF. CDR3 DNA sequence: TGTGCCAGCGGGACTAGCGGAGGCGATACGCAGTATTTT. The whole variable domain, filled in from reference TRBV2 and TRBJ2-3, reads EPEVTQTPSHQVTQMGQEVILRCVPISNHLYFYWYRQILGQKVEFLVSFYNNEISEKSEIFDDQFSVERPDGSNFTLKIRSTKLEDSAMYFCASGTSGGDTQYFGPGTRLTVL.

The chain carries TRBV5-1 and TRBJ1-1, with a possible D match to TRBD1 (6 bases). Germline-derived CDR1 and CDR2 are SGHRS and YFSETQ. V was pared by 5 bases and J by 5 bases, with 16 bases between. The CDR3 has 14 amino acids. The CDR3 here is CASRQGGTLTEAFF. Written as DNA, the CDR3 is TGCGCCAGCAGACAGGGTGGGACACTTACTGAAGCTTTCTTT.

The chain uses TRBV5-6 and TRBJ2-7, with D perhaps matching TRBD1 (6 bases). The CDR3 is made up of 14 amino acids. From germline, CDR1 is SGHDT and CDR2 YYEEEE. V dropped 2 bases and J dropped 0 bases, with 9 bases sitting between them. The CDR3 DNA reads TGTGCCAGCAGCTTCAGGGGAACCTCCTACGAGCAGTACTTC. Encoded protein: CASSFRGTSYEQYF.

This chain uses TRBV9 with TRBJ2-2; tentatively, D is TRBD1 (5 bases). Germline V gene data show CDR1 as SGDLS and CDR2 as YYNGEE. The CDR3 spans 17 residues. V was trimmed by 4 bases and J by 3 bases, leaving 19 bases between them. The CDR3 loop is CASSSRVTVGDTGELFF. For the CDR3, the DNA is TGTGCCAGCAGCAGCAGGGTCACGGTTGGGGACACCGGGGAGCTGTTTTTT. The full variable domain, completed using reference TRBV9 and TRBJ2-2, is DSGVTQTPKHLITATGQRVTLRCSPRSGDLSVYWYQQSLDQGLQFLIQYYNGEERAKGNILERFSAQQFPDLHSELNLSSLELGDSALYFCASSSRVTVGDTGELFFGEGSRLTVL.

V gene TRBV9 combines with J gene TRBJ1-4; D is possibly TRBD1 (5 bases). The CDR3 extends over 16 amino acids. The germline CDR1 and CDR2 sequences are SGDLS and YYNGEE. Trimming removed 3 bases from V and 7 bases from J, with 19 bases in between. CDR3 bases: TGTGCCAGCAGCGAGAGGGCCGGGGGAATGACTGAAAAACTGTTTTTT. Translating gives CASSERAGGMTEKLFF.

The chain recombines TRBV7-6 with TRBJ2-1, with TRBD2 identical over 9 bases. CDR3 length equals 17 residues. V lost 2 bases and J lost 4; bases outside the gene matches: 9. The germline CDR1 and CDR2 sequences are SGHVS and FNYEAQ. The CDR3 region has the DNA TGTGCCAGCAGCTTATTTGGTGGGCGGGGGGGATACAATGAGCAGTTCTTC. It specifies CASSLFGGRGGYNEQFF.

CDR3 protein: CASSLGLGDEQFF. CDR3 sequence (DNA): TGTGCCAGCAGCTTAGGGCTAGGGGATGAGCAGTTCTTC. The chain uses TRBV7-9 and TRBJ2-1; D possibly corresponds to TRBD1 (5 bases). The CDR3 covers 13 residues. Trimming removed 1 base from V and 8 bases from J, with 9 bases in between. Germline CDR1 SEHNR, CDR2 FQNEAQ (reference sequence).

This chain links TRBV2 with TRBJ1-1; TRBD1 agrees at 7 bases. This CDR3 contains 14 residues. The V gene's germline CDR1 is SNHLY and CDR2 FYNNEI. V was clipped by 6 bases and J by 5 bases; unmatched bases: 9. CDR3 nucleotides: TGTGCCAGCAGGCGCCAGGGGGGAGAAACTGAAGCTTTCTTT. Translated, it gives CASRRQGGETEAFF.

The chain links TRBV13 to TRBJ1-4; D gene uncertain. CDR3 length: 15 amino acids. Germline V gene lookup returns CDR1 PRHDT and CDR2 FYEKMQ (reference sequence). V was pared by 6 bases and J by 7 bases, with 18 bases between. The CDR3 here is CASRPNGLEAEKLFF. The CDR3 nucleotides are TGTGCCAGCAGACCGAATGGACTAGAAGCTGAAAAACTGTTTTTT.

The rearrangement links TRBV2 to TRBJ1-2; D might be TRBD1 (5 bases). This CDR3 has 13 residues. Germline-derived CDR1 and CDR2 are SNHLY and FYNNEI. Between the trimmed V and J ends, which lost 4 bases and 4 bases, there was a span of 10 bases. CDR3 sequence reads: CASSVSGAYGYTF. The CDR3 DNA is TGTGCCAGCAGTGTGTCTGGGGCCTATGGCTACACCTTC.

The CDR3 coding sequence is TGCGCCAGCAACCAGCCGGGACTAGCTACAGATACGCAGTATTTT. Amino acid sequence: CASNQPGLATDTQYF. The chain has TRBV4-1 and TRBJ2-3; TRBD2 matches 9 bases. Germline values: CDR1 MGHRA, CDR2 YSYEKL. The V gene end was trimmed by 7 bases and the J gene end by 3 bases; junction bases not matched to a gene: 8. The CDR3 sequence is 15 residues long.

The chain recombines TRBV2 with TRBJ1-1; 11 nucleotides align to TRBD1. After removal of 6 bases from V and 7 bases from J, the junction contained 4 bases not matched to a gene. CDR3 length equals 13 residues. Germline CDR1 is SNHLY and CDR2 is FYNNEI. The CDR3 DNA reads as TGTGCCAGCAGGGACAGGGGGCGTAGTGAAGCTTTCTTT. Its protein product is CASRDRGRSEAFF.

The chain has TRBV5-4 and TRBJ2-7; 7 bases are a match to TRBD1. The J segment lost 1 base and the V segment lost 4 bases, leaving 5 bases of the junction unmatched. Germline V gives CDR1 SGHNT, CDR2 YYREEE (reference sequence). The CDR3 contains 14 residues. CDR3 sequence: CASSLTTGSYEQYF. The CDR3, as DNA: TGTGCCAGCAGCCTCACGACAGGGTCCTACGAGCAGTACTTC.

The gene calls are TRBV19 and TRBJ1-1; unclear D gene. Germline V gives CDR1 LNHDA, CDR2 SQIVND (reference sequence). This CDR3 has 11 amino acids. The V end lost 2 bases, the J end lost 7 bases, and 5 bases lay between the germline ends. The CDR3 DNA is TGTGCCAGTAGTATAAGCGGTGAAGCTTTCTTT. It yields the protein CASSISGEAFF.

The rearrangement joins TRBV7-9 to TRBJ2-3; TRBD2 is a possible D gene (7 bases). The CDR3 consists of 16 residues. Germline lookup yields CDR1 SEHNR and CDR2 FQNEAQ (reference sequence). V was cut by 1 base and J by 0 bases, with 11 bases left in between. The CDR3 DNA sequence: TGTGCCAGCAGCTTAGACGGGGGGCATAGCACAGATACGCAGTATTTT. This encodes CASSLDGGHSTDTQYF.

The chain recombines TRBV2 with TRBJ2-2, with D possibly TRBD1 on 6 matching bases. The CDR3 contains 14 residues. V lost 6 bases to trimming and J lost 5 bases, with 13 bases between them. From germline, CDR1 is SNHLY and CDR2 FYNNEI. CDR3 nucleotides: TGTGCCAGCAGCCTCAATACAGGGACCGGGGAGCTGTTTTTT. Amino acids: CASSLNTGTGELFF.

The V call is TRBV19, the J call TRBJ2-2; tentatively, D is TRBD1 (5 bases). V was trimmed by 6 bases and J by 5 bases, leaving 13 bases between them. The germline V gene encodes CDR1 LNHDA and CDR2 SQIVND (reference sequence). The CDR3 has 14 amino acids. The CDR3 sequence: CASSRDSLTGELFF. The CDR3, as DNA: TGTGCCAGTAGCCGTGACAGTCTAACCGGGGAGCTGTTTTTT.

This chain joins TRBV9 and TRBJ1-2; D remains ambiguous. Germline V gives CDR1 SGDLS, CDR2 YYNGEE. This CDR3 comprises 14 residues. Trimming left V 0 bases short and J 5 bases short, with 11 bases between. The CDR3 bases are TGTGCCAGCAGCGTAGGCGGAGGGAGGTATGGCTACACCTTC. Its protein is CASSVGGGRYGYTF. The full variable domain, rest sourced from reference TRBV9 and TRBJ1-2, is DSGVTQTPKHLITATGQRVTLRCSPRSGDLSVYWYQQSLDQGLQFLIQYYNGEERAKGNILERFSAQQFPDLHSELNLSSLELGDSALYFCASSVGGGRYGYTFGSGTRLTVV.

This chain connects TRBV4-2 to TRBJ1-1; D perhaps matches TRBD1 (5 bases). CDR1 and CDR2 from the germline V gene are LGHNA and YNFKEQ. Trimming removed 4 bases from V and 3 bases from J, with 9 bases in between. The CDR3 extends over 13 amino acids. The CDR3 region is CASSLAGDTEAFF. CDR3 coding DNA: TGTGCCAGCAGCCTCGCGGGGGACACTGAAGCTTTCTTT.

This sequence joins TRBV7-9 and TRBJ1-4; no reliable D call. Germline loops: CDR1 SEHNR, CDR2 FQNEAQ (reference sequence). V dropped 2 bases and J dropped 6 bases, with 10 bases sitting between them. The CDR3 is 14 amino acids. As DNA, the CDR3 is TGTGCCAGCAGCTTACCCGAGTCTGATGAAAAACTGTTTTTT. It encodes CASSLPESDEKLFF.

There are many counts of this clone. J is TRBJ2-7 and V is TRBV27; 10 bases agree with TRBD1. The CDR3 runs 14 residues. Per germline, CDR1 MNHEY and CDR2 SMNVEV (reference sequence). V trimming: 5 bases; J trimming: 4 bases; junction bases outside the gene matches: 5. CDR3 residues: CASSTGTGVYEQYF. CDR3 bases: TGTGCCAGCAGTACCGGGACAGGGGTGTACGAGCAGTACTTC.